Listed here are 9 T cell receptor beta chains from one sample, sequenced in a study of blood T cell repertoires in COVID-19. The method was immunoSEQ multiplex PCR; TCRdb's version includes in-frame clones alone and lacks a portion of them. Seen here are just under 250,000 clones, approximately 84% observed once, and the top ten hold just over 3%. The sequenced sample was peripheral blood. These receptors originate from a woman aged 30 to 39 who had recovered from COVID-19.

The rearrangement joins TRBV6-5 to TRBJ1-6, with 7 bases matching TRBD1. CDR1 is MNHEY and CDR2 is SVGAGI in the germline V gene. V was clipped by 7 bases and J by 6 bases; unmatched bases: 9. This CDR3 is built from 15 residues. CDR3 protein: CASKKTGLGNSPLHF. For the CDR3, the DNA is TGTGCCAGCAAGAAGACAGGGCTGGGTAATTCACCCCTCCACTTT.

J is TRBJ1-1 and V is TRBV2; D is undetermined. Trimming pared 4 bases from V and 4 bases from J, leaving 7 bases between. The germline V gene has CDR1 SNHLY and CDR2 FYNNEI. The CDR3 is 12 residues long. CDR3 region: CASSGSSTEAFF. DNA of the CDR3: TGTGCCAGCAGTGGGAGTTCCACTGAAGCTTTCTTT.

This clone was seen only a few times. V is TRBV29-1 and J is TRBJ2-5; 8 bases match TRBD2. The V gene end was trimmed by 5 bases and the J gene end by 5 bases; junction bases not matched to a gene: 7. The CDR3 runs 13 residues. Germline CDR1 is SQVTM and CDR2 is ANQGSEA. The CDR3 protein is CSVRERGRETQYF. CDR3 in DNA: TGCAGCGTTCGGGAGCGGGGGCGGGAGACCCAGTACTTC.

The V call is TRBV7-2, the J call TRBJ1-4, with a tentative D call TRBD1 (6 bases). The germline CDR1 and CDR2 sequences are SGHTA and FQGNSA. This CDR3 region has 13 residues. Deletions cut 8 bases from V and 7 bases from J, with 14 bases between. The CDR3 DNA reads TGTGCCAGCTCGAACAGGGCTATTGAAAAACTGTTTTTT. Encoded protein: CASSNRAIEKLFF.

V gene TRBV7-9 combines with J gene TRBJ1-3; tentative D call: TRBD1 (5 bases). This CDR3 has 16 amino acids. Germline values: CDR1 SEHNR, CDR2 FQNEAQ (reference sequence). Trimming pared 3 bases from V and 0 bases from J, leaving 12 bases between. The CDR3 bases are TGTGCCAGCAGCTTCCTGACAGCGCTCTCTGGAAACACCATATATTTT. It codes for CASSFLTALSGNTIYF. Complete variable domain (other parts from reference TRBV7-9 and TRBJ1-3): DTGVSQNPRHKITKRGQNVTFRCDPISEHNRLYWYRQTLGQGPEFLTYFQNEAQLEKSRLLSDRFSAERPKGSFSTLEIQRTEQGDSAMYLCASSFLTALSGNTIYFGEGSWLTVV.

The V gene is TRBV11-1, the J gene TRBJ2-7; maybe TRBD2 (6 bases). Trimming removed 3 bases from V and 2 bases from J, with 14 bases in between. The CDR3 runs 15 residues. The germline V gene encodes CDR1 SGHAT and CDR2 FQDESV (reference sequence). This CDR3 is CASSFAGTDTYEQYF. The CDR3 bases are TGTGCCAGCAGCTTTGCGGGGACGGACACCTACGAGCAGTACTTC. Variable domain in full (rest from reference TRBV11-1 and TRBJ2-7): EAEVAQSPRYKITEKSQAVAFWCDPISGHATLYWYRQILGQGPELLVQFQDESVVDDSQLPKDRFSAERLKGVDSTLKIQPAELGDSAMYLCASSFAGTDTYEQYFGPGTRLTVT.

This chain links TRBV9 with TRBJ1-6; maybe TRBD1 (5 bases). The germline V gene encodes CDR1 SGDLS and CDR2 YYNGEE. The CDR3 length is 15 residues. Between the trimmed V and J ends, which lost 4 bases and 2 bases, there was a span of 10 bases. CDR3 sequence reads: CASSPPGAYNSPLHF. Here the CDR3 DNA reads TGTGCCAGCAGCCCCCCGGGGGCCTATAATTCACCCCTCCACTTT.

The chain combines TRBV15 with TRBJ2-3, with 9 bases fitting TRBD2. V lost 0 bases and J lost 0; bases outside the gene matches: 7. Per germline, CDR1 LNHNV and CDR2 YYDKDF (reference sequence). CDR3 length equals 18 residues. The CDR3 nucleotides read TGTGCCACCAGCAGAGACGCACTAGCGGGCAAAAGCACAGATACGCAGTATTTT. Its translation: CATSRDALAGKSTDTQYF.

The chain couples TRBV6-5 to TRBJ1-2; D possibly corresponds to TRBD1 (6 bases). Germline V gene data show CDR1 as MNHEY and CDR2 as SVGAGI. V lost 7 bases to trimming and J lost 8 bases, with 20 bases between them. The CDR3 spans 14 residues. The CDR3 DNA reads TGTGCCAGCACCCCAACCACAGGGCTCCGGGGCTACACCTTC. It specifies CASTPTTGLRGYTF.